This T cell receptor beta chain derives from a study of cytomegalovirus exposure and HLA in healthy donors. Study overall: From HLA-typed donors, an early data release held around 80 million unique TCRs.

In the PCR, 60 Vbeta and 13 Jbeta primers were used. Sequencing used immunoSEQ multiplex PCR; TCRdb keeps in-frame clones, though not all of them. The table records about 95,000 clones, around 80% of them present only once. As concerns this clone: Antigen: not known.

Findings of the study overall: Immune exposure information comprised only CMV serostatus. Presence/absence analyses treated sequencing depth as roughly uniform across donors.

This CDR3 has 14 amino acids. Germline-derived CDR1 and CDR2 are MGHRA and YSYEKL. The junction had 7 bases not matched to a gene; V was cut back by 4 bases and J by 5 bases. The chain carries TRBV4-1 and TRBJ2-7; 8 bases align to TRBD1. The source is a man aged 18 to 29 in good health and CMV-seropositive. Sequencing was performed on PBMCs. In DNA, the CDR3 is TGCGCCAGCAGCCCGGGACAGGCGTACGACGAGCAGTACTTC. Its translation is CASSPGQAYDEQYF.